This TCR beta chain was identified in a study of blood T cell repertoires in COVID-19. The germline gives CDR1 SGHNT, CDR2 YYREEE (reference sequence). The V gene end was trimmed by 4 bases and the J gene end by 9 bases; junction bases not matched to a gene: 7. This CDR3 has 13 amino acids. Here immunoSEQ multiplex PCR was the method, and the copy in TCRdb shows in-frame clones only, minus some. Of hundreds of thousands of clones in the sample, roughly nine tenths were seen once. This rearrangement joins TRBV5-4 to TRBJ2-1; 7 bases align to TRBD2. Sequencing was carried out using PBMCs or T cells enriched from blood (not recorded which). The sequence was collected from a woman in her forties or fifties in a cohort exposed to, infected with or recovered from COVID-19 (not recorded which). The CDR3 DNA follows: TGTGCCAGCAGCCAAGGGGCGGGGGTTGAGCAGTTCTTC. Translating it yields CASSQGAGVEQFF.